Given below is one T cell receptor beta chain in context. CDR3 size: 16 residues. The ends were cut back, 5 bases at V and 5 bases at J, with 21 bases in the middle. Looked up from germline, CDR1 is SGHAT and CDR2 is FQNNGV. The sample originates from a study of blood T cell repertoires in COVID-19. About the study: Researchers got acute and convalescent COVID-19 samples from the United States, Italy and Spain.

Seattle-derived patients entered the study during active infection and were followed longitudinally. The assay was immunoSEQ multiplex PCR, and TCRdb's table has in-frame clones only and misses some. Of roughly 300,000 clones in the sample, approximately 84% were seen once. Sequencing used peripheral blood. The genes are TRBV11-2 and TRBJ1-2; weak D call: TRBD1 (5 bases). This clonotype originated in a human donor with COVID-19, enrolled during active disease. The donor label of this sample is uncertain. CDR3 bases: TGTGCCAGCAGCCCGGATAGTATCGTCGGGGGATATGGCTACACCTTC. This gives the protein CASSPDSIVGGYGYTF.